The source of this TCR beta chain is a study of OX40 agonist ivuxolimab in advanced cancers. As for the study more broadly: Ivuxolimab, which targeted the costimulatory receptor OX40 (CD134), was an agonistic, fully human IgG2 monoclonal antibody. Peripheral TCRbeta sequencing aimed to test whether ivuxolimab altered TCR sequence diversity and caused clonal T-cell expansion. Intravenous ivuxolimab was administered to patients every 2 weeks at six dose levels: 0.01, 0.1, 0.3, 1.5, 3 and 10 mg/kg. Partial responses were achieved by three dose-escalation patients, of whom one had hepatocellular carcinoma and two had cutaneous melanoma. The paper reports the monotherapy dose-escalation portion (N of about 50 patients) of the phase I ivuxolimab trial. In the dose-escalation cohort, around four fifths of patients were male, and the mean age was 60 years with a range of roughly 20 to 79. Prior anti-PD-1, anti-PD-L1 or anti-CTLA-4 therapy was permitted, and approximately 42% of dose-escalation patients had received checkpoint inhibitors. Of the approximately 50 patients in dose escalation, some 19 had hepatocellular carcinoma, about 15 had melanoma, 9 had renal cell carcinoma and 9 had head and neck cancer.

Genomic DNA was isolated from the sorted cells so that the TCRbeta CDR3 region could be sequenced. TCRbeta CDR3 regions were sequenced using the immunoSEQ Assay. This immuneACCESS table, as held by TCRdb, lists in-frame sequences with V and J called but not all clones. Of the missing ones, under half trace to an unresolved V gene in checked studies; the others have no known cause. The table for this sample lists 55,000 to 90,000 clones; roughly 80% of them were counted only once. The ten largest clones capture roughly 0.4% of the sample. Taken from the germline V gene, the CDR1 and CDR2 loops are SGHAT and FQNNGV. The CDR3, from cysteine to phenylalanine, totals 15 residues. Only the CDR3 region is kept as DNA, spanning 45 bases read in frame from base 1. The germline V end is reduced by 4 bases and the J end by 5 bases; junction bases left unmatched: 7. The trial excluded patients who had a history of autoimmune disease or were on systemic immunosuppression. Peripheral blood for TCR sequencing was collected from all dose cohorts at baseline, on cycle 4 day 1, and on cycle 7 day 1. The samples were taken from a phase I, first-in-human, multicenter, open-label dose-escalation trial of ivuxolimab. The trial enrolled adults with locally advanced or metastatic head and neck squamous cell, hepatocellular, melanoma or renal cell carcinoma. CD4+ and CD8+ T cells were sorted separately from peripheral blood before TCR sequencing.

Overall study outcomes, separate from this receptor: Low levels of normalized T-cell clonal expansion were also seen in some patients who did not respond. In the 0.1-3.0 mg/kg groups, partial responders had among the lowest normalized peripheral clonal expansion, particularly in CD8+ T cells. At doses of 0.1 to 3.0 mg/kg, clonal expansion of both CD4+ and CD8+ T cells in blood was seen between baseline and week 6. After ivuxolimab, expanded clones were on average more numerous among CD8+ T cells than among CD4+ T cells. The antigen specificity of the peripheral T cells that underwent clonal expansion was not determined.

Points on this clone: The antigen this receptor binds is unknown. The sample holds no much larger clone one base away, and base qualities are not on file.

The sample in question was CD4+ or CD8+ T cells sorted from blood, obtained in a trial of the OX40 agonist ivuxolimab. This receptor was taken from an adult with an advanced solid tumor such as melanoma, head and neck, liver or kidney cancer. The chain joins TRBV11-2 to TRBJ2-2; 7 nucleotides in the junction match TRBD2. In nucleotides, the sequence is TGTGCCAGCAGCTGGACTAGAGCTTCGACCGGGGAGCTGTTTTTT. Translation gives CASSWTRASTGELFF.